A single sample is the source of the 9 T cell receptor beta chains below, sequenced in a study of patients and donors after allogeneic stem cell transplantation. TCRdb redid the calling of the RT-PCR reads with MiXCR, one entry per CDR3 protein. This sample yields hundreds of thousands of distinct CDR3 sequences, of which approximately 16% are seen a single time; around 7.2% belongs to the top ten. The sample taken for sequencing was blood, either unsorted or a sorted T cell fraction (not recorded which). These receptors all stem from a human donor who was either an allogeneic HSCT recipient or a stem cell or donor lymphocyte infusion donor (not recorded which). It is not recorded whose cells these are; they may come from a transplant donor.

This chain uses TRBV4-1 with TRBJ1-1; no clear D. The CDR3 runs to 13 residues. The V end was cut by 0 bases, the J end by 2 bases, with 4 bases between. Germline V gene sequence: CDR1 MGHRA, CDR2 YSYEKL. The CDR3 DNA reads as TGCGCCAGCAGCCAAGACGGTAACACTGAAGCTTTCTTT. This sequence encodes CASSQDGNTEAFF.

The rearrangement joins TRBV7-8 to TRBJ2-1, with unresolved D. Germline V gene sequence: CDR1 SGHVS, CDR2 FQNEAQ. The CDR3 runs to 16 residues. V was shortened by 7 bases and J by 0 bases, with 16 bases between the two germline ends. CDR3: CASTTTAVLSYNEQFF. The DNA of the CDR3 is TGTGCCAGCACCACCACGGCGGTCCTCTCCTACAATGAGCAGTTCTTC.

The V call is TRBV14, the J call TRBJ2-1; the D gene is possibly TRBD2 (5 bases). The V end lost 4 bases, the J end lost 3 bases, and 13 bases lay between the germline ends. The CDR3 spans 15 residues. CDR1 SGHDN and CDR2 FVKESK come from the germline V gene. The CDR3 nucleotides read TGTGCCAGCAGCCCGCTGAAGGCGGGCTACAATGAGCAGTTCTTC. Encoded protein: CASSPLKAGYNEQFF.

The V and J genes are TRBV13 and TRBJ2-5; D possibly matches TRBD1 or TRBD2 (5 bases each). Trimming left V 6 bases short and J 0 bases short, with 11 bases between. The germline V gene encodes CDR1 PRHDT and CDR2 FYEKMQ (reference sequence). This CDR3 is 14 amino acids long. This chain's CDR3 is CASREQDYQETQYF. The DNA for the CDR3 is TGTGCCAGCAGAGAACAGGACTACCAAGAGACCCAGTACTTC.

This rearrangement joins TRBV5-1 to TRBJ1-3, with 8 bases identical to TRBD1. V shed 4 bases, J shed 2 bases, and the junction held 2 bases outside the gene matches. Germline CDR1 reads SGHRS; CDR2 reads YFSETQ. CDR3 size: 14 residues. This CDR3 is CASSRTGTGNTIYF. The CDR3 region has the DNA TGCGCCAGCAGCCGGACAGGGACTGGAAACACCATATATTTT.

The rearrangement links TRBV20-1 to TRBJ2-5, with D maybe TRBD1 (6 bases). This CDR3 contains 14 residues. Germline V lookup: CDR1 DFQATT, CDR2 SNEGSKA (reference sequence). V was shortened by 8 bases and J by 5 bases, with 21 bases between the two germline ends. The CDR3 is CSYFVTGLAETQYF. The CDR3 coding sequence is TGCAGTTACTTCGTAACAGGGCTGGCGGAGACCCAGTACTTC.

This clonotype was seen a handful of times. V and J are TRBV20-1 and TRBJ1-5; 9 nucleotides match TRBD1. Looked up from germline, CDR1 is DFQATT and CDR2 is SNEGSKA (reference sequence). Trimming took 5 bases from V and 3 from J; bases not matched to a gene: 11. The CDR3 contains 16 residues. Here the CDR3 reads CSASAGDRAANQPQHF. The CDR3 bases are TGCAGTGCTTCTGCCGGGGACAGGGCAGCCAATCAGCCCCAGCATTTT.

This clonotype was observed many times. A much larger clone lies a single base off, so this may be a read error. The chain employs TRBV12-3 or TRBV12-4 and TRBJ2-7; 7 nucleotides agree with TRBD1. V shed 6 bases, J shed 6 bases, and the junction held 5 bases outside the gene matches. This CDR3 has 12 residues. CDR3 in DNA: TGTGCCAGCAGCCCGACAGGGCCCGAGCAGTACTTC. Translated, it gives CASSPTGPEQYF.

This clonotype turned up a few times. This sequence joins TRBV6-1 and TRBJ2-7; D is ambiguous. The ends were cut back, 6 bases at V and 0 bases at J, with 15 bases in the middle. Looked up from germline, CDR1 is MNHNS and CDR2 is SASEGT. The CDR3 has 15 residues. The CDR3 protein is CASSPLEVGSYEQYF. Written as DNA, the CDR3 is TGTGCCAGCAGCCCTCTGGAAGTCGGCTCCTACGAGCAGTACTTC.